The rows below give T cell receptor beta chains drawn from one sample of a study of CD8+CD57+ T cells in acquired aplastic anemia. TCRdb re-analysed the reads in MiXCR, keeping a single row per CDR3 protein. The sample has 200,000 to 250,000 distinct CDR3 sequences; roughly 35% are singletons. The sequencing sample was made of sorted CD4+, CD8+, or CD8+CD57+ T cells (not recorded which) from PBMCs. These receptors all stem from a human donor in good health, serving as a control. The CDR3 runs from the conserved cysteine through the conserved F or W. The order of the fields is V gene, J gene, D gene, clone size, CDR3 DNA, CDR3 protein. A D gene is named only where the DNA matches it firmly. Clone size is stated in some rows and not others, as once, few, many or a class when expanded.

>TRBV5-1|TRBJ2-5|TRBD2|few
TGCGCCAGCAGCTTAGCGGGGGGGCTTTGGGAGACCCAGTACTTC
CASSLAGGLWETQYF
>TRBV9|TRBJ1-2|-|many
TGTGCCAGCAGCCCGAGGACGGAAAACTATGGCTACACCTTC
CASSPRTENYGYTF
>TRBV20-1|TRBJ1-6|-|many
TGCAGTGCCCAGGACCCTGAGCGATATAATTCACCCCTCCACTTT
CSAQDPERYNSPLHF
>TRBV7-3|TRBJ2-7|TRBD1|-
TGTGCCAGCAGCTTAACGACGTTACAGGGGCCTCGGCACGAGCAGTACTTC
CASSLTTLQGPRHEQYF
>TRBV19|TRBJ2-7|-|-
TGTGCCAGCCACCGGCTCGAGCAGTACTTC
CASHRLEQYF
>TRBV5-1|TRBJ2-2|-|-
TGCGCCAGCAGCTTGGGGGGCGCGAACACCGGGGAGCTGTTTTTT
CASSLGGANTGELFF
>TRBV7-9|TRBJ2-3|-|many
TGTGCCAGCAGCTTAGCGGGAGGCGTCGCAGATACGCAGTATTTT
CASSLAGGVADTQYF
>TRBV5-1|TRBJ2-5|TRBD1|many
TGCGCCAGCAGCCGGGACAGGGGATGGGAGACCCAGTACTTC
CASSRDRGWETQYF
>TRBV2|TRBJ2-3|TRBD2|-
TGTGCCAGCGGTGAAGCGGGGGGCGACACAGATACGCAGTATTTT
CASGEAGGDTDTQYF
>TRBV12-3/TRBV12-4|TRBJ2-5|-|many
TGTGCCAGCAGTCCACAAGCAGAGACCCAGTACTTC
CASSPQAETQYF
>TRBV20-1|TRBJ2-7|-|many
TGCAGTGCTAGAGATCGTCGGGACTCAGACTACGAGCAGTACTTC
CSARDRRDSDYEQYF
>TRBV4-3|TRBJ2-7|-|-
TGCGCCAGCAGCCGAGGGGTCGAGCAGTACTTC
CASSRGVEQYF
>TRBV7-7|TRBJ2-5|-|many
TGTGCCAGCAGCTTGGGTGGCAGGGCGGGTGGAGAGACCCAGTACTTC
CASSLGGRAGGETQYF
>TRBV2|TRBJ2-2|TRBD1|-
TGTGCCAGCAGTGTCGAGACAGGGAGCGGGGAGCTGTTTTTT
CASSVETGSGELFF
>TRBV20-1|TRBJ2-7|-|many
TGCAGTGCTATCGAAGGGACATCATCCTACGAGCAGTACTTC
CSAIEGTSSYEQYF
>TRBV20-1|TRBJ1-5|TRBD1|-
TGCAGTGCTAGTTTAACACAGGGGGGTTTTTCCAATCAGCCCCAGCATTTT
CSASLTQGGFSNQPQHF
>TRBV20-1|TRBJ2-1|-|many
TGCAGTGTTGGGAGCAGGAGGAAAAACAATGAGCAGTTCTTC
CSVGSRRKNNEQFF
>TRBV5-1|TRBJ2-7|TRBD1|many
TGCGCCAGCAGCTTCTCAGGGGGCAGCAGCTCCTACGAGCAGTACTTC
CASSFSGGSSSYEQYF
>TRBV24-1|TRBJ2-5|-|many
TGTGCCACCAGTGATCCTACAGAGACCCAGTACTTC
CATSDPTETQYF
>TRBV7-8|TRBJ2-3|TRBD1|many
TGTGCCAGCAGCTTACAGGGGGCTGCCGATACGCAGTATTTT
CASSLQGAADTQYF
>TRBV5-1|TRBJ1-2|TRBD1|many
TGCGCCAGCAGCTTGGCTGACAGGGGAGCTAACTATGGCTACACCTTC
CASSLADRGANYGYTF
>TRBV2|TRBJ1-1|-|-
TGTGCCAGCAGTATCAAGGGGACGGACACTGAAGCTTTCTTT
CASSIKGTDTEAFF
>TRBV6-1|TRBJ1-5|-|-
TGTGCCAGCAGAGAATTTCAGGGGCAAGGCAATCAGCCCCAGCATTTT
CASREFQGQGNQPQHF
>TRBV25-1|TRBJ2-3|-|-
TGTGCCAGCAGTCCCTGGGACTCCCCCACCTCCGATACGCAGTATTTT
CASSPWDSPTSDTQYF
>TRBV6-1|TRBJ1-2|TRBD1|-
TGTGCCAGCAGTCCACACGGGACAGGTACCAGAGCTAACTATGGCTACACCTTC
CASSPHGTGTRANYGYTF
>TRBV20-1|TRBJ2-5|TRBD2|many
TGCAGTGCCAGGGCTAGCGGGAGAGAGGCGGAGACCCAGTACTTC
CSARASGREAETQYF
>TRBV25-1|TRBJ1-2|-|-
TGTGCCAGCAGAGACATTTCCGGGACATTCATTAACTATGGCTACACCTTC
CASRDISGTFINYGYTF
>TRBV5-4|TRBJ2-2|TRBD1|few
TGTGCCAGCAGCTTCCTAAAAGGGGACAGGGGGAACACCGGGGAGCTGTTTTTT
CASSFLKGDRGNTGELFF
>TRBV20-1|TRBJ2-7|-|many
TGCAGTGCTAGCCCCTCGACAGTTCCTCCCTACGAGCAGTACTTC
CSASPSTVPPYEQYF
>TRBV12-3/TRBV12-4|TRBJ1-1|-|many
TGTGCCAGCAGTTTAGAACGGGCGGGAGCTTTCTTT
CASSLERAGAFF
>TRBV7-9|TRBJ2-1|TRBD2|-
TGTGCCAGCAGCCCCAGGCGTCTAGCGGGAAGGAATGAGCAGTTCTTC
CASSPRRLAGRNEQFF
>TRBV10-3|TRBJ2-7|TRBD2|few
TGTGCCGTGGGACTAGCTGGCGAGCAGTACTTC
CAVGLAGEQYF
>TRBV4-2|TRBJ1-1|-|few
TGTGCCAGCGGGACAAAGGGGATGAACACTGAAGCTTTCTTT
CASGTKGMNTEAFF
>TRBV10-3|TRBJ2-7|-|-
TGTGCCGCAAGGGCTGCCCTCGAGCAGTACTTC
CAARAALEQYF
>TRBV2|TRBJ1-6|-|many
TGTGCCAGCAGTGAACAGTGGAATTCACCCCTCCACTTT
CASSEQWNSPLHF
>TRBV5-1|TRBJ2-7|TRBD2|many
TGCGCCAGCAGCCCCTTGACTAGCGGCAGCTCCTACGAGCAGTACTTC
CASSPLTSGSSYEQYF
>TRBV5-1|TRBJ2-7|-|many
TGCGCCAGCAGACCCTCAAGTGGACTGAGCTCCTACGAGCAGTACTTC
CASRPSSGLSSYEQYF
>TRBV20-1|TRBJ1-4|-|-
TGCAGTGCTGGAGACAGAGACAAGGGAGACGAAAAACTGTTTTTT
CSAGDRDKGDEKLFF
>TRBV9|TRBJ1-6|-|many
TGTGCCAGCAGCAAAAATAATTCACCCCTCCACTTT
CASSKNNSPLHF
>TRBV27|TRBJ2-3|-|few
TGTGCCAGCAGTGGAGGGGATGAAGATACGCAGTATTTT
CASSGGDEDTQYF
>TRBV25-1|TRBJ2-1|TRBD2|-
TGTGCCGGCAGTAGTCCTAGCGGGAGGAATTTCCCGATTAATGAGCAGTCCTTC
CAGSSPSGRNFPINEQSF
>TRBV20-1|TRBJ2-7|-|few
TGCAGTGCTAGAGATTGGAACAGGGACGAGCAGTACTTC
CSARDWNRDEQYF
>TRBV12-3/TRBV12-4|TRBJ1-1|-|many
TGTGCCAGCACTCTACCTCCCGGCGCGGGGCGGCGGACTGAAGCTTTCTTT
CASTLPPGAGRRTEAFF
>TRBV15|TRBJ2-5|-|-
TGTGCCACCATGGGGACGGTGGAGACCCAGTACTTC
CATMGTVETQYF
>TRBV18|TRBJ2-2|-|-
TGTGCCAGCTCACCGATACGAACAGGAGCGAACACCGGGGAGCTGTTTTTT
CASSPIRTGANTGELFF
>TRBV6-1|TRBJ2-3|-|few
TGTGCCAGCCGGGACGCAGGCACAGATACGCAGTATTTT
CASRDAGTDTQYF
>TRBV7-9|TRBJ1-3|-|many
TGTGCCAGCAAGGGGAGCTCTGGAAACACCATATATTTT
CASKGSSGNTIYF
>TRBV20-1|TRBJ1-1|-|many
TGCAGTGCTAGAGGCGGGCCGGGGGGCACTGAAGCTTTCTTT
CSARGGPGGTEAFF
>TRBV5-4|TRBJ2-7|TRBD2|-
TGTGCCAGCCGCCCCGGAGGAGCGGGAGACCGCGAGCAGTACTTC
CASRPGGAGDREQYF